What follows are 32 T cell receptor beta chains derived from one specimen sequenced in a study of blood T cell repertoires in COVID-19. Sequenced by immunoSEQ multiplex PCR; TCRdb stores in-frame clones only, minus some. The repertoire holds 400,000 to 500,000 clones, with nearly 90% as singletons. The sequenced material came from PBMCs or T cells enriched from blood (not recorded which). These receptors all come from a woman under 30 who had been exposed to COVID-19.

This clone was observed a few times. This chain joins TRBV29-1 and TRBJ2-2, with unresolved D. CDR1 is SQVTM and CDR2 is ANQGSEA in the germline V gene. V lost 4 bases and J lost 4, with 4 bases in between. This CDR3 is built from 11 residues. DNA of the CDR3: TGCAGCGTTGCGGTCACCGGGGAGCTGTTTTTT. This encodes CSVAVTGELFF.

This chain links TRBV24-1 with TRBJ2-7; possible D gene TRBD2, 6 bases. CDR1 is KGHDR and CDR2 is SFDVKD in the germline V gene. The germline V and J ends were trimmed by 1 base and 0 bases, with 9 bases remaining between them. The CDR3 is made up of 15 amino acids. In nucleotides, the CDR3 is TGTGCCACCAGTGATTTACAGACTAGCTCCTACGAGCAGTACTTC. Its protein product is CATSDLQTSSYEQYF.

The CDR3: CAWTQDRDYEQYF. The CDR3, as DNA: TGTGCCTGGACCCAGGACAGGGACTACGAGCAGTACTTC. The chain couples TRBV30 to TRBJ2-7, with TRBD1 matching 8 bases. Germline V gene lookup returns CDR1 GTSNPN and CDR2 SVGIG (reference sequence). The CDR3 contains 13 residues. The ends lost 4 bases at V and 3 bases at J; junction bases unmatched: 5.

The rearrangement joins TRBV2 to TRBJ2-1, with D possibly being TRBD1 (5 bases). The CDR3 is 14 residues long. CDR1 SNHLY and CDR2 FYNNEI come from the germline V gene. V shed 4 bases and J shed 4 bases, with 11 bases lying between them. The CDR3 is CASSVAGHYNEQFF. CDR3 bases: TGTGCCAGCAGTGTAGCTGGACATTACAATGAGCAGTTCTTC.

The J gene is TRBJ1-5, the V gene TRBV24-1; tentative D call: TRBD1 (5 bases). CDR3 size: 14 residues. V lost 5 bases to trimming and J lost 6 bases, with 13 bases between them. Germline V lookup: CDR1 KGHDR, CDR2 SFDVKD. The DNA of the CDR3 is TGTGCCACCAGTGTCGACAGTAGTACTCAGCCCCAGCATTTT. Translating it yields CATSVDSSTQPQHF.

V gene TRBV7-6 combines with J gene TRBJ1-1, with D perhaps matching TRBD1 (6 bases). The CDR3 has 17 amino acids. Trimming took 1 base from V and 0 from J, leaving 15 bases between them. Germline CDR1 SGHVS, CDR2 FNYEAQ. The CDR3 coding sequence is TGTGCCAGCAGCTTAGGAGGGGGGGGCCTTGTGAACACTGAAGCTTTCTTT. This sequence encodes CASSLGGGGLVNTEAFF.

The chain is built from TRBV28 and TRBJ1-5, with D unclear. Deletions cut 5 bases from V and 5 bases from J, with 7 bases between. CDR3 length: 12 amino acids. The V gene's germline CDR1 is MDHEN and CDR2 SYDVKM. The CDR3 loop is CASSHMDQPQHF. CDR3 coding DNA: TGTGCCAGCAGTCACATGGATCAGCCCCAGCATTTT.

This clone was detected once. The chain uses TRBV7-3 and TRBJ1-1, with 9 bases identical to TRBD1. The CDR3 is 14 amino acids. Germline V gene sequence: CDR1 SGHTA, CDR2 FQGTGA. V was clipped by 5 bases and J by 5 bases; unmatched bases: 6. CDR3 amino acids: CASSVTGGNTEAFF. The CDR3 region has the DNA TGTGCCAGCAGCGTGACAGGGGGAAATACTGAAGCTTTCTTT. The full variable domain, in which reference TRBV7-3 and TRBJ1-1 provide the parts outside the CDR3, is GAGVSQTPSNKVTEKGKYVELRCDPISGHTALYWYRQSLGQGPEFLIYFQGTGAADDSGLPNDRFFAVRPEGSVSTLKIQRTERGDSAVYLCASSVTGGNTEAFFGQGTRLTVV.

J is TRBJ2-3 and V is TRBV6-6; 9 positions match TRBD1. Germline-derived CDR1 and CDR2 are MNHNY and SVGAGI (reference sequence). CDR3 length: 16 amino acids. The junction had 10 bases not matched to a gene; V was cut back by 2 bases and J by 7 bases. The CDR3 sequence: CASSYVRDRAGNTQYF. The CDR3 DNA is TGTGCCAGCAGTTACGTCCGGGACAGGGCCGGGAATACGCAGTATTTT.

As regards this clone: Other DNA sequences of this sample code for an identical CDR3. The chain couples TRBV29-1 to TRBJ1-2; no reliable D call. Trimming took off 1 base at V and 3 bases at J, with 6 bases between the two ends. The CDR3 spans 12 residues. CDR1 and CDR2 from the germline V gene are SQVTM and ANQGSEA. The CDR3 nucleotides read TGCAGCGTTGAAGGAGACTACTATGGCTACACCTTC. Its translation: CSVEGDYYGYTF.

The V call is TRBV25-1, the J call TRBJ2-4; 8 positions match TRBD2. V shed 6 bases and J 3 bases; nucleotides not matched to a gene: 10. CDR3 size: 16 residues. Germline V gene data show CDR1 as MGHDK and CDR2 as SYGVNS. The CDR3 DNA is TGTGCCAGCAGGAGCGAGCGGGAGTTTGTCAAAAACATTCAGTACTTC. Its translation: CASRSEREFVKNIQYF. Filled out from reference TRBV25-1 and TRBJ2-4, the complete variable domain reads EADIYQTPRYLVIGTGKKITLECSQTMGHDKMYWYQQDPGMELHLIHYSYGVNSTEKGDLSSESTVSRIRTEHFPLTLESARPSHTSQYLCASRSEREFVKNIQYFGAGTRLSVL.

The chain couples TRBV4-1 to TRBJ1-2; the D is unclear. Trimming took 3 bases from V and 2 from J, leaving 16 bases between them. Germline CDR1 is MGHRA and CDR2 is YSYEKL. This CDR3 is 16 amino acids long. CDR3 nucleotides: TGCGCCAGCAGCCATCCATGGGAGGGCGCAAACTATGGCTACACCTTC. It specifies CASSHPWEGANYGYTF.

This clone was seen a single time. This rearrangement joins TRBV28 to TRBJ1-5; TRBD1 is a possible D gene (5 bases). Per germline, CDR1 MDHEN and CDR2 SYDVKM. Trimming stripped 6 bases from V and 1 base from J, with 13 bases between. This CDR3 region has 15 residues. The CDR3 region is CASSRPGGSNQPQHF. The CDR3 DNA sequence: TGTGCCAGCAGCCGGCCTGGGGGGAGCAATCAGCCCCAGCATTTT.

The rearrangement links TRBV30 to TRBJ2-7; a possible D gene is TRBD1 (6 bases). The germline V gene encodes CDR1 GTSNPN and CDR2 SVGIG (reference sequence). This CDR3 has 17 amino acids. V was pared by 4 bases and J by 0 bases, with 22 bases between. CDR3 amino acids: CAWTSYKTGLGSYEQYF. In DNA form, the CDR3 reads TGTGCCTGGACTAGCTACAAAACAGGGTTGGGCTCCTACGAGCAGTACTTC. Together with reference TRBV30 and TRBJ2-7, the CDR3 gives the full variable domain: SQTIHQWPATLVQPVGSPLSLECTVEGTSNPNLYWYRQAAGRGLQLLFYSVGIGQISSEVPQNLSASRPQDRQFILSSKKLLLSDSGFYLCAWTSYKTGLGSYEQYFGPGTRLTVT.

The chain recombines TRBV2 with TRBJ1-5; possibly TRBD1 for D (6 bases). The V gene lost 5 bases and the J gene lost 3 bases, with 11 bases spanning the gap. The CDR3 extends over 14 amino acids. The germline CDR1 and CDR2 sequences are SNHLY and FYNNEI. CDR3 sequence (DNA): TGTGCCAGCAGTCCGGACAGCGTCAATCAGCCCCAGCATTTT. Translation: CASSPDSVNQPQHF.

The chain recombines TRBV28 with TRBJ1-5; D gene ambiguous. Germline V gene sequence: CDR1 MDHEN, CDR2 SYDVKM. V was shortened by 6 bases and J by 0 bases, with 12 bases between the two germline ends. The CDR3 extends over 15 amino acids. The CDR3 loop reads CASSTFVNSNQPQHF. The CDR3 region has the DNA TGTGCCAGCAGCACATTTGTGAATAGCAATCAGCCCCAGCATTTT.

This clone was seen just once. This rearrangement joins TRBV5-6 to TRBJ1-1; 7 bases align to TRBD1. Germline V gene data show CDR1 as SGHDT and CDR2 as YYEEEE. The ends lost 3 bases at V and 1 base at J; junction bases unmatched: 3. The CDR3 spans 14 residues. The CDR3 sequence is CASSSTGRNTEAFF. CDR3 nucleotide sequence: TGTGCCAGCAGCTCGACAGGGCGGAACACTGAAGCTTTCTTT.

This chain joins TRBV24-1 and TRBJ2-2; 11 nucleotides agree with TRBD2. This CDR3 comprises 18 residues. Germline assignment: CDR1 KGHDR and CDR2 SFDVKD. The V and J ends lost 8 bases and 3 bases, in that order; junction bases with no gene match: 13. The CDR3 here is CATTGRSSGGADTGELFF. The CDR3 coding sequence is TGTGCCACCACCGGTAGGAGTAGCGGGGGGGCAGACACCGGGGAGCTGTTTTTT.

The rearrangement uses TRBV29-1 and TRBJ1-3, with D possibly matching TRBD1 (5 bases). V was shortened by 4 bases and J by 0 bases, with 13 bases between the two germline ends. This CDR3 comprises 15 residues. CDR1 and CDR2 from the germline V gene are SQVTM and ANQGSEA. Here the CDR3 reads CSVVIGDSSGNTIYF. The CDR3, as DNA: TGCAGCGTTGTAATAGGGGATTCCTCTGGAAACACCATATATTTT.

V and J are TRBV4-2 and TRBJ2-7, with a tentative D call TRBD1 (6 bases). The CDR3 loop spans 16 amino acids. The germline V gene has CDR1 LGHNA and CDR2 YNFKEQ. V was clipped by 0 bases and J by 0 bases, with 12 bases between them. CDR3 in DNA: TGTGCCAGCAGCCAAGATTGGGGGCTCTCCTCCTACGAGCAGTACTTC. It encodes CASSQDWGLSSYEQYF.

The rearrangement joins TRBV3-1 (or the pseudogene TRBV3-2) to TRBJ1-6; unclear D gene. Trimming pared 2 bases from V and 6 bases from J, leaving 14 bases between. The CDR3 is 16 residues long. CDR1 is LGHDT and CDR2 is YNNKEL in the germline V gene (reference sequence). CDR3 DNA sequence: TGTGCCAGCAGCCAATTCGTGTTAGTGTCTAATTCACCCCTCCACTTT. The encoded protein is CASSQFVLVSNSPLHF.

This clone occurred a few times. The V gene is TRBV28, the J gene TRBJ1-1; 7 positions match TRBD1. This CDR3 has 11 residues. Germline trimming cut 5 bases from V and 10 bases from J; bases unmatched to any gene: 4. Germline values: CDR1 MDHEN, CDR2 SYDVKM. The CDR3 reads CASSPRGVAFF. CDR3 nucleotide sequence: TGTGCCAGCAGTCCCAGGGGGGTAGCTTTCTTT.

The rearrangement uses TRBV7-2 and TRBJ1-3; 7 positions match TRBD1. V lost 5 bases to trimming and J lost 7 bases; unmatched junction nucleotides: 8. Germline CDR1 and CDR2: SGHTA and FQGNSA. CDR3 length: 14 amino acids. The CDR3 DNA sequence: TGTGCCAGCAGCCTCGACAGGGTCTTGAACACCATATATTTT. This encodes CASSLDRVLNTIYF.

J is TRBJ1-1 and V is TRBV19; D uncertain. Germline CDR1 and CDR2: LNHDA and SQIVND (reference sequence). Trimming pared 3 bases from V and 0 bases from J, leaving 8 bases between. CDR3 length: 14 amino acids. The CDR3 loop is CASSIQSMNTEAFF. The CDR3 DNA reads as TGTGCCAGTAGTATTCAGTCCATGAACACTGAAGCTTTCTTT.

The table lists this clone with a few counts. The chain has TRBV7-9 and TRBJ2-7; D gene uncertain. Germline V gene data show CDR1 as SEHNR and CDR2 as FQNEAQ (reference sequence). The CDR3 is 14 amino acids. Between the trimmed V and J ends, which lost 3 bases and 3 bases, there was a span of 12 bases. As DNA, the CDR3 is TGTGCCAGCAGCTTCCTGACAAGTAACTACGAGCAGTACTTC. Translated: CASSFLTSNYEQYF.

The DNA for the CDR3 is TGCGCCAGCACAGTGGGGACAGGGGCGGGGGCGAGCACTGAAGCTTTCTTT. Encoded protein: CASTVGTGAGASTEAFF. The rearrangement links TRBV5-1 to TRBJ1-1; 10 bases are a match to TRBD1. The germline V gene encodes CDR1 SGHRS and CDR2 YFSETQ. V lost 6 bases, J lost 4 bases, and 15 bases stayed unmatched. The CDR3 loop spans 17 amino acids.

This chain connects TRBV7-8 to TRBJ2-7; 9 nucleotides align to TRBD1. The germline gives CDR1 SGHVS, CDR2 FQNEAQ. V lost 4 bases to trimming and J lost 4 bases; unmatched junction nucleotides: 8. The CDR3 has 15 amino acids. CDR3 sequence reads: CASSSETGGGYEQYF. In DNA, the CDR3 is TGTGCCAGCAGCTCAGAGACAGGGGGAGGTTACGAGCAGTACTTC.

The chain joins TRBV30 to TRBJ2-1, with 8 bases matching TRBD1. The CDR3 spans 14 residues. Germline V gene sequence: CDR1 GTSNPN, CDR2 SVGIG (reference sequence). Trimming at V came to 4 bases and at J to 4 bases, leaving 6 bases not matched to a gene. As DNA, the CDR3 is TGTGCCTGGACCCTCCGGGACAGGTACAATGAGCAGTTCTTC. Translation: CAWTLRDRYNEQFF.

The chain uses TRBV7-8 and TRBJ2-7; no reliable D call. Germline V gene sequence: CDR1 SGHVS, CDR2 FQNEAQ. With 3 bases removed from V and 3 bases from J, the gap between germline ends came to 6 bases. The CDR3 totals 12 residues. The CDR3 reads CASSLKRYEQYF. CDR3 bases: TGTGCCAGCAGCTTGAAGCGCTACGAGCAGTACTTC.

The chain is built from TRBV25-1 and TRBJ1-3; D perhaps matches TRBD1 (6 bases). The CDR3 is made up of 16 amino acids. Trimming shortened V by 3 bases and J by 1 base, and 13 bases separated the two germline ends. Germline CDR1 MGHDK, CDR2 SYGVNS. The chain's CDR3 is CASSDRGPLSGNTIYF. The CDR3 DNA is TGTGCCAGCAGTGACAGGGGTCCCCTATCTGGAAACACCATATATTTT.

V is TRBV13 and J is TRBJ2-3; TRBD2 matches 8 bases. Germline assignment: CDR1 PRHDT and CDR2 FYEKMQ (reference sequence). This CDR3 is built from 18 residues. Trimming took 5 bases from V and 4 from J; bases not matched to a gene: 17. The CDR3 DNA sequence: TGTGCCAGCAGCACACCGGACTCTGAGCGGGGGCGCCCAGATACGCAGTATTTT. It specifies CASSTPDSERGRPDTQYF.

This clone was seen once. The chain uses TRBV9 and TRBJ1-1; D gene ambiguous. The ends were cut back, 3 bases at V and 1 base at J, with 13 bases in the middle. The CDR3 covers 15 residues. Per germline, CDR1 SGDLS and CDR2 YYNGEE. The CDR3 here is CASSGQLHPNTEAFF. CDR3 nucleotide sequence: TGTGCCAGCAGCGGACAATTACACCCGAACACTGAAGCTTTCTTT.